The entry below gives a single T cell receptor beta chain sequence along with its context. This sample was included in a study of blood T cell dynamics during melanoma immunotherapy. Method: immunoSEQ multiplex PCR; TCRdb's copy keeps in-frame clones and lacks some. The sample records around 9,000 clones, about 90% being singletons. Time point here: week 3, after first cycle of checkpoint inhibitor. The V end was cut by 1 base, the J end by 7 bases, with 8 bases between. Germline CDR1 MNHNS, CDR2 SASEGT. The CDR3 consists of 13 residues. The source is a human donor with melanoma. The source was blood, collected from a patient treated with checkpoint blockade. V usage is TRBV6-1 and J usage is TRBJ1-5; unclear D gene. CDR3 residues: CASSEGFRQPQHF. CDR3 coding DNA: TGTGCCAGCAGTGAAGGCTTTAGACAGCCCCAGCATTTT.